Following are 22 T cell receptor beta chains from one sample sequenced in a study of blood T cell repertoires in COVID-19. Clones were read by immunoSEQ multiplex PCR, and TCRdb kept only the in-frame ones, dropping some. The sample has about 130,000 clones, about 83% seen once. Sequencing was carried out using peripheral blood. All receptors derive from a man aged 35-49 years with active or convalescent COVID-19.

This sequence joins TRBV18 and TRBJ2-1; D unclear. Trimming shortened V by 2 bases and J by 8 bases, and 25 bases separated the two germline ends. The CDR3 is made up of 18 amino acids. The germline gives CDR1 KGHSH, CDR2 LQKENI. For the CDR3, the DNA is TGTGCCAGCTCACCAAAGCTTCTAGGTTTGACCCTTCCGGATGAGCAGTTCTTC. Encoded protein: CASSPKLLGLTLPDEQFF.

The V call is TRBV11-2, the J call TRBJ2-1; D gene ambiguous. Trimming left V 5 bases short and J 2 bases short, with 13 bases between. Germline CDR1 reads SGHAT; CDR2 reads FQNNGV. The CDR3 runs 15 residues. The CDR3 loop reads CASSHVRSAYNEQFF. CDR3 coding DNA: TGTGCCAGCAGCCACGTCCGGTCCGCCTACAATGAGCAGTTCTTC.

The chain has TRBV10-3 and TRBJ2-6; possibly TRBD2 for D (6 bases). V was shortened by 4 bases and J by 2 bases, with 12 bases between the two germline ends. CDR3 length: 16 amino acids. The V gene's germline CDR1 is ENHRY and CDR2 SYGVKD. The CDR3 sequence is CAISAAGRTGANVLTF. The CDR3 DNA follows: TGTGCCATCAGTGCCGCAGGGAGGACTGGGGCCAACGTCCTGACTTTC.

The chain joins TRBV27 to TRBJ1-2; TRBD1 aligns across 9 bases. The length of the CDR3 is 15 residues. The germline V gene has CDR1 MNHEY and CDR2 SMNVEV (reference sequence). After removal of 5 bases from V and 4 bases from J, the junction contained 8 bases not matched to a gene. The CDR3 loop reads CASSPTGGVFYGYTF. DNA of the CDR3: TGTGCCAGCAGTCCAACAGGGGGCGTCTTCTATGGCTACACCTTC.

The chain recombines TRBV3-1 (or the pseudogene TRBV3-2) with TRBJ1-6; possible D gene TRBD1, 5 bases. Trimming took 0 bases from V and 14 from J, leaving 29 bases between them. Germline V gene data show CDR1 as LGHDT and CDR2 as YNNKEL (reference sequence). The CDR3 runs 19 residues. The CDR3 sequence is CASSQERTLLQTDGSALHF. The DNA of the CDR3 is TGTGCCAGCAGCCAAGAAAGGACACTTCTCCAAACGGATGGTTCGGCCCTCCACTTT.

The V call is TRBV7-2, the J call TRBJ1-6; D may be TRBD1 (5 bases). The V end was cut by 4 bases, the J end by 1 base, with 14 bases between. This CDR3 is 17 amino acids long. Germline V CDR1 and CDR2: SGHTA, FQGNSA. The CDR3 DNA reads TGTGCCAGCAGCTCAGTCACAGGCCGATCCTATAATTCACCCCTCCACTTT. This sequence encodes CASSSVTGRSYNSPLHF.

This clone was counted between two and nine times. The chain couples TRBV25-1 to TRBJ2-7; 7 positions match TRBD1. J gave up 0 bases and V 2 bases, and 4 bases lay outside the gene matches. Germline values: CDR1 MGHDK, CDR2 SYGVNS. The CDR3 totals 15 residues. CDR3 nucleotide sequence: TGTGCCAGCAGTGAAGTTGGGGACAGCTCCTACGAGCAGTACTTC. It codes for CASSEVGDSSYEQYF.

This clone appeared a few times. CDR3 coding DNA: TGTGCCTGGAGTGGGACATCAGATCAGCCCCAGCATTTT. Protein sequence: CAWSGTSDQPQHF. The rearrangement uses TRBV30 and TRBJ1-5, with D perhaps matching TRBD1 (5 bases). Germline V gene data show CDR1 as GTSNPN and CDR2 as SVGIG (reference sequence). Trimming removed 1 base from V and 5 bases from J, with 9 bases in between. This CDR3 contains 13 residues. The variable domain in full, with the rest retrieved from reference TRBV30 and TRBJ1-5, is SQTIHQWPATLVQPVGSPLSLECTVEGTSNPNLYWYRQAAGRGLQLLFYSVGIGQISSEVPQNLSASRPQDRQFILSSKKLLLSDSGFYLCAWSGTSDQPQHFGDGTRLSIL.

V gene TRBV7-9 combines with J gene TRBJ1-5, with D uncertain. V lost 0 bases and J 7 bases, leaving 4 bases between the germline ends. CDR1 and CDR2 (germline): SEHNR, FQNEAQ (reference sequence). This CDR3 is built from 12 residues. The DNA of the CDR3 is TGTGCCAGCAGCTTAGCGGCCCAGCCCCAGCATTTT. Protein sequence: CASSLAAQPQHF.

This rearrangement joins TRBV11-2 to TRBJ1-3; TRBD1 aligns across 8 bases. Germline CDR1 and CDR2: SGHAT and FQNNGV. Unmatched junction bases numbered 3, after V lost 3 bases and J lost 5 bases. CDR3 length: 14 residues. The CDR3 here is CASSLTGERNTIYF. The CDR3, as DNA: TGTGCCAGCAGCTTGACAGGGGAGAGAAACACCATATATTTT.

The rearrangement joins TRBV27 to TRBJ2-7; D is unclear. The V gene lost 1 base and the J gene lost 4 bases, with 8 bases spanning the gap. Germline V gene sequence: CDR1 MNHEY, CDR2 SMNVEV (reference sequence). CDR3 length: 13 residues. This CDR3 is CASSLFDGYEQYF. Written as DNA, the CDR3 is TGTGCCAGCAGTTTATTCGACGGGTACGAGCAGTACTTC.

This clone was picked up one time. The chain employs TRBV12-3 or TRBV12-4 and TRBJ2-7, with a possible D match to TRBD1 (6 bases). The CDR3 is made up of 13 amino acids. The V end was cut by 7 bases, the J end by 5 bases, with 15 bases between. CDR3: CASTPLGAHEQYF. The CDR3 DNA sequence: TGTGCCAGCACCCCCCTGGGGGCACACGAGCAGTACTTC.

The rearrangement uses TRBV5-6 and TRBJ2-6; tentatively, D is TRBD2 (6 bases). CDR3 length: 18 amino acids. The germline V gene encodes CDR1 SGHDT and CDR2 YYEEEE. Trimming took 4 bases from V and 0 from J, leaving 17 bases between them. The CDR3 region is CASSHRTGVGSGANVLTF. The CDR3 DNA is TGTGCCAGCAGCCACCGTACGGGAGTGGGCTCTGGGGCCAACGTCCTGACTTTC.

The chain uses TRBV7-3 and TRBJ2-3; TRBD2 aligns across 9 bases. The junction had 9 bases not matched to a gene; V was cut back by 8 bases and J by 3 bases. This CDR3 region has 15 residues. Germline V gene sequence: CDR1 SGHTA, CDR2 FQGTGA. The CDR3 DNA sequence: TGTGCCAGCGGCGTGCGGGGGGGCTCGACAGATACGCAGTATTTT. As protein: CASGVRGGSTDTQYF.

The chain is built from TRBV7-3 and TRBJ2-1; the match to TRBD1 covers 7 bases. Per germline, CDR1 SGHTA and CDR2 FQGTGA. The ends lost 5 bases at V and 7 bases at J; junction bases unmatched: 11. CDR3 size: 15 residues. CDR3: CASSRTGVGVNEQFF. Written as DNA, the CDR3 is TGTGCCAGCAGCCGCACAGGGGTTGGGGTTAATGAGCAGTTCTTC.

The rearrangement links TRBV29-1 to TRBJ2-3; a possible D gene is TRBD2 (6 bases). V lost 4 bases, J lost 6 bases, and 20 bases lay in between. Germline lookup yields CDR1 SQVTM and CDR2 ANQGSEA. There are 15 residues in the CDR3. The CDR3 reads CSVVAGTLGIDTQYF. As DNA, the CDR3 is TGCAGCGTTGTGGCTGGGACTTTAGGTATTGATACGCAGTATTTT.

The chain uses TRBV11-2 and TRBJ2-1, with D maybe TRBD2 (6 bases). Germline V CDR1 and CDR2: SGHAT, FQNNGV. V shed 5 bases and J shed 8 bases, with 19 bases lying between them. There are 15 residues in the CDR3. DNA of the CDR3: TGTGCCAGCAGCCCTAGCGTGGAGCGGGCCCATGAGCAGTTCTTC. Protein product: CASSPSVERAHEQFF.

This chain joins TRBV7-2 and TRBJ2-2, with 9 bases aligning to TRBD2. Germline V lookup: CDR1 SGHTA, CDR2 FQGNSA. Trimming cost V 5 bases and J 7 bases; bases outside gene matches: 11. The CDR3 has 16 residues. The CDR3 region has the DNA TGTGCCAGCAGCCCCCACGGGCTAGCGGGGTACGGGGAGCTGTTTTTT. It is translated as CASSPHGLAGYGELFF. Using reference TRBV7-2 and TRBJ2-2 for the parts outside the CDR3, the full variable domain is GAGVSQSPSNKVTEKGKDVELRCDPISGHTALYWYRQSLGQGLEFLIYFQGNSAPDKSGLPSDRFSAERTGGSVSTLTIQRTQQEDSAVYLCASSPHGLAGYGELFFGEGSRLTVL.

This chain connects TRBV6-2 or TRBV6-3 to TRBJ2-5; a possible D gene is TRBD1 (5 bases). The CDR3 sequence is 12 residues long. Germline V CDR1 and CDR2: MNHEY, SVGEGT. V was pared by 5 bases and J by 4 bases, with 8 bases between. CDR3 loop: CASSPGLETQYF. CDR3 nucleotide sequence: TGTGCCAGCAGTCCAGGGTTAGAGACCCAGTACTTC.

V and J are TRBV28 and TRBJ2-7; D might be TRBD2 (5 bases). V gave up 5 bases and J gave up 4 bases, with 15 bases separating them. The CDR3 sequence is 14 residues long. Germline lookup yields CDR1 MDHEN and CDR2 SYDVKM. The CDR3 here is CASSNGRRGYEQYF. The DNA for the CDR3 is TGTGCCAGCAGTAACGGCCGAAGAGGGTACGAGCAGTACTTC.

Comment on this clone: Mismatch with germline at one junction end may stem from a read error. This chain uses TRBV7-9 with TRBJ1-2; D uncertain. Germline V gives CDR1 SEHNR, CDR2 FQNEAQ (reference sequence). The CDR3 is 13 amino acids. The CDR3 sequence is CASSNPPGYALSF. CDR3 nucleotide sequence: TGTGCCAGCAGCAACCCCCCGGGGTATGCGTTGTCCTTC.

The gene calls are TRBV5-6 and TRBJ2-3; 9 nucleotides agree with TRBD2. This CDR3 comprises 17 residues. The ends lost 4 bases at V and 3 bases at J; junction bases unmatched: 12. CDR1 and CDR2 from the germline V gene are SGHDT and YYEEEE. CDR3 nucleotide sequence: TGTGCCAGCAGCAGCCTAGGGTCTAGCGGGGAAACAGATACGCAGTATTTT. Its protein product is CASSSLGSSGETDTQYF.